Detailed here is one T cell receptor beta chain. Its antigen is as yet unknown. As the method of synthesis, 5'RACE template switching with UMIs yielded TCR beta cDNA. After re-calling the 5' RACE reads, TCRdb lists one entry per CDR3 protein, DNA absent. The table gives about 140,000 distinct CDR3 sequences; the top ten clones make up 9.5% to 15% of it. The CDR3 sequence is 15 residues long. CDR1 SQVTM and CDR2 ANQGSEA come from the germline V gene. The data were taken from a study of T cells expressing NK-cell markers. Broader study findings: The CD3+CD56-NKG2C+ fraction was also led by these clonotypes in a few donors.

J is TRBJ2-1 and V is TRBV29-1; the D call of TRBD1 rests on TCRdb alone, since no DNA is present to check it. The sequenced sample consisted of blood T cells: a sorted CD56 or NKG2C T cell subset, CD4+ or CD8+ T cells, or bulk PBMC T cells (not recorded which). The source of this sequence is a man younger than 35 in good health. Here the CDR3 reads CSVEDEGVPYNEQFF.